This TCR beta chain was retrieved from a study of blood T cell repertoires in COVID-19. About the research overall: The study drew acute and convalescent COVID-19 samples from the United States, Italy and Spain.

Germline CDR1 reads MGHRA; CDR2 reads YSYEKL. V lost 4 bases to trimming and J lost 2 bases; unmatched junction nucleotides: 9. CDR3 length: 16 amino acids. Recruited during active infection, patients (from Seattle) were subsequently followed longitudinally. In its sample, this clone is medium-sized. The data were produced by immunoSEQ multiplex PCR, yet TCRdb's version contains in-frame clones alone and is incomplete. The data show some 360,000 clones, roughly 90% seen once. The sequenced sample was peripheral blood. The chain recombines TRBV4-1 with TRBJ2-7; the match to TRBD2 covers 9 bases. This sequence was found in a woman aged 55-70 years with COVID-19, enrolled during active disease. CDR3 nucleotide sequence: TGCGCCAGCAGCCCCGGGCTAGCGGGGATTCCCTACGAGCAGTACTTC. It yields the protein CASSPGLAGIPYEQYF.